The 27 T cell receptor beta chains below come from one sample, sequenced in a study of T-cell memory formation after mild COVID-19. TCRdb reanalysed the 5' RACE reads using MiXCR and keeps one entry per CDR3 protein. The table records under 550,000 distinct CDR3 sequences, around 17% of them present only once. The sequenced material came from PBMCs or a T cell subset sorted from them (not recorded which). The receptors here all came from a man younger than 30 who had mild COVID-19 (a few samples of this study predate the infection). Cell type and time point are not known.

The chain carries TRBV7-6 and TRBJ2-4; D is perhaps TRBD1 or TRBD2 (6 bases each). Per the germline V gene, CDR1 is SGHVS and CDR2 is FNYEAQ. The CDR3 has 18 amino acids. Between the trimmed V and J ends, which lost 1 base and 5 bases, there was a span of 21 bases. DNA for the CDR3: TGTGCCAGCAGCTTAGTTGGGGGGCAGGGGATAACCGAAAACATTCAGTACTTC. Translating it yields CASSLVGGQGITENIQYF.

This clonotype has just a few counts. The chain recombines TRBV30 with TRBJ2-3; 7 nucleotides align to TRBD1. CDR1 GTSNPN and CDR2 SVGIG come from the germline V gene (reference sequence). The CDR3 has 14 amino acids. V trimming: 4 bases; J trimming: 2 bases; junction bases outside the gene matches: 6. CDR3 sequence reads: CAWMVRGYTDTQYF. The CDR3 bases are TGTGCCTGGATGGTCAGGGGGTACACAGATACGCAGTATTTT. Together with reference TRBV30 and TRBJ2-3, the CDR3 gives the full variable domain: SQTIHQWPATLVQPVGSPLSLECTVEGTSNPNLYWYRQAAGRGLQLLFYSVGIGQISSEVPQNLSASRPQDRQFILSSKKLLLSDSGFYLCAWMVRGYTDTQYFGPGTRLTVL.

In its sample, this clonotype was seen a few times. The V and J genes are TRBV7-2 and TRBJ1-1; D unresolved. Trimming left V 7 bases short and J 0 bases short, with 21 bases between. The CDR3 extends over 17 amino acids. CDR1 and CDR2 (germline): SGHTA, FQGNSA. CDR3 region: CASTPGRARVLNTEAFF. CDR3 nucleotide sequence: TGTGCCAGCACACCGGGGAGGGCTCGGGTTCTGAACACTGAAGCTTTCTTT.

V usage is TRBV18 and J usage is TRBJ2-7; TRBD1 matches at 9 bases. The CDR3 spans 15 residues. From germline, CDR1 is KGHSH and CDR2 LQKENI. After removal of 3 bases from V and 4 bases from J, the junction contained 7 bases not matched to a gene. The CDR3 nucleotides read TGTGCCAGCTCACCCCGGGACAGGGTAATTTACGAGCAGTACTTC. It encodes CASSPRDRVIYEQYF.

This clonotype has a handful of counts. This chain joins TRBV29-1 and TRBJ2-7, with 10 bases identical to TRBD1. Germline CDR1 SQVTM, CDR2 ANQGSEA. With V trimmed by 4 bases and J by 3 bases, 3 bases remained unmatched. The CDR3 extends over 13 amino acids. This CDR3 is CSVARDRGYEQYF. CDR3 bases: TGCAGCGTTGCCCGGGACAGGGGCTACGAGCAGTACTTC.

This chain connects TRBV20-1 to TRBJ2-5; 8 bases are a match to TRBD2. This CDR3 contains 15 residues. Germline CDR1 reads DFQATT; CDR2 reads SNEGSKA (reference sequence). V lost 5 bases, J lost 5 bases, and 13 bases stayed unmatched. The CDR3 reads CSAPRGSGVRETQYF. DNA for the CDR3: TGCAGTGCTCCCCGTGGTAGCGGGGTAAGGGAGACCCAGTACTTC.

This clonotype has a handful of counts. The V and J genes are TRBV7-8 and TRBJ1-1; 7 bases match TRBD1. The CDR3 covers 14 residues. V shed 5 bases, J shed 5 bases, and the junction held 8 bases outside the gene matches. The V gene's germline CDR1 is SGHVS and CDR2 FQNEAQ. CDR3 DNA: TGTGCCAGCAGCCGAGACAGGGTATGGACTGAAGCTTTCTTT. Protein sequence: CASSRDRVWTEAFF.

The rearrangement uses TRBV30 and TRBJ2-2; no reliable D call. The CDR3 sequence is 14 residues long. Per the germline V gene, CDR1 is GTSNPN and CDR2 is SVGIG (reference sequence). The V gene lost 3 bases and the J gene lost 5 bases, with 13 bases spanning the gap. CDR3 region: CAWSFLWDTGELFF. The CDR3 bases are TGTGCCTGGAGCTTCCTCTGGGATACCGGGGAGCTGTTTTTT. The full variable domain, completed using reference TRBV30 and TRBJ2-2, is SQTIHQWPATLVQPVGSPLSLECTVEGTSNPNLYWYRQAAGRGLQLLFYSVGIGQISSEVPQNLSASRPQDRQFILSSKKLLLSDSGFYLCAWSFLWDTGELFFGEGSRLTVL.

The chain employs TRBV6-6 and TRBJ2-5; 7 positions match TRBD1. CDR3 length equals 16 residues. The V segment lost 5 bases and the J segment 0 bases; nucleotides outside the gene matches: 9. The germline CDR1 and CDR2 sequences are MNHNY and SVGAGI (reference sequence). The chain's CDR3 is CASSRPRQGHQETQYF. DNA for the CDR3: TGTGCCAGCAGTAGGCCCAGACAGGGTCACCAAGAGACCCAGTACTTC.

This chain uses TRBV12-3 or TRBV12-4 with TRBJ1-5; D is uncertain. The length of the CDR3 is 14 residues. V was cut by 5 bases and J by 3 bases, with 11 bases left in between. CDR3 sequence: CASSTEHSNQPQHF. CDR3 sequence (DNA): TGTGCCAGCAGTACGGAGCACTCCAATCAGCCCCAGCATTTT.

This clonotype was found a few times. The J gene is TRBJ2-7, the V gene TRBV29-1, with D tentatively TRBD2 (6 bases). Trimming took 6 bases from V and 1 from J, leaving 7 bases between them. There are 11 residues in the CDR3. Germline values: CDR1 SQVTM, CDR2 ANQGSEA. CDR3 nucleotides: TGCAGCGTACGGGGGTCCTACGAGCAGTACTTC. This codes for CSVRGSYEQYF.

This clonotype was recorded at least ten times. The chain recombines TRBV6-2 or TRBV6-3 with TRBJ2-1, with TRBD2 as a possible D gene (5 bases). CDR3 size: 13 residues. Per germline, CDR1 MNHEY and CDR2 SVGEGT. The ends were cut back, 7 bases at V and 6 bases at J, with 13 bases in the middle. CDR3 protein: CASNGLGSNEQFF. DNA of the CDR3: TGTGCCAGCAACGGACTCGGTTCCAATGAGCAGTTCTTC.

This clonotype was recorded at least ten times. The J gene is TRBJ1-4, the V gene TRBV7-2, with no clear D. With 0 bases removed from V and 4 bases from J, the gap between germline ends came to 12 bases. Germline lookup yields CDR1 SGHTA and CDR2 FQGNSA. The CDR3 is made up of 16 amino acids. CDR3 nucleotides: TGTGCCAGCAGCTTAGCGGGGTCAGGATATAATGAAAAACTGTTTTTT. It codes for CASSLAGSGYNEKLFF.

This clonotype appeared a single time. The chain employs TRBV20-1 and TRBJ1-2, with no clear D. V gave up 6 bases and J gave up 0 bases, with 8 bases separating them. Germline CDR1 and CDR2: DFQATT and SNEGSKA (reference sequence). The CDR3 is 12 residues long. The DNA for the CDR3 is TGCAGTGCGCCGACCGCTAACTATGGCTACACCTTC. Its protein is CSAPTANYGYTF.

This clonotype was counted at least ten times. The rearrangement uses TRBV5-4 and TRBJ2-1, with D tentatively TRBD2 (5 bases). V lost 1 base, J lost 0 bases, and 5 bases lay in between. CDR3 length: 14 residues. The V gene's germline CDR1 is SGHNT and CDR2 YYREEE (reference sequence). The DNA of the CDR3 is TGTGCCAGCAGCTTGACTAGCTCCTACAATGAGCAGTTCTTC. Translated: CASSLTSSYNEQFF.

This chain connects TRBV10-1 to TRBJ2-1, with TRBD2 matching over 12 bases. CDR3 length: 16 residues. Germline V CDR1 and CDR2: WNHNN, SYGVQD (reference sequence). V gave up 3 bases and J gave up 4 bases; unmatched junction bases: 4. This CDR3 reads CASSDTGTSGYNEQFF. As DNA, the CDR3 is TGCGCCAGCAGTGACACCGGGACTAGCGGGTACAATGAGCAGTTCTTC.

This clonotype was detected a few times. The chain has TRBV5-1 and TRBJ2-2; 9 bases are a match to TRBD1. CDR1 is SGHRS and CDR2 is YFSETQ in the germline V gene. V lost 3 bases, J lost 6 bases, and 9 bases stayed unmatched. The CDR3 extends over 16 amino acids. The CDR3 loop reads CASSYQGQGEAGELFF. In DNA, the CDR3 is TGCGCCAGCAGCTACCAGGGACAGGGTGAGGCCGGGGAGCTGTTTTTT.

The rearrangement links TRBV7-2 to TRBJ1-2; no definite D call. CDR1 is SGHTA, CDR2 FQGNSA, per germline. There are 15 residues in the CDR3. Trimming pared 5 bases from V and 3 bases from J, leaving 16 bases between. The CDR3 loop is CASSLREVRHYGYTF. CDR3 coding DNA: TGTGCCAGCAGCCTTAGGGAGGTGCGGCACTATGGCTACACCTTC.

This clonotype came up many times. The CDR3 DNA reads TGTGCCAGCAGAGATGGGACAGGTCATAATTCACCCCTCCACTTT. It specifies CASRDGTGHNSPLHF. V is TRBV6-5 and J is TRBJ1-6; 8 bases are shared with TRBD1. This CDR3 is 15 amino acids long. CDR1 is MNHEY and CDR2 is SVGAGI in the germline V gene. The V segment lost 6 bases and the J segment 5 bases; nucleotides outside the gene matches: 6.

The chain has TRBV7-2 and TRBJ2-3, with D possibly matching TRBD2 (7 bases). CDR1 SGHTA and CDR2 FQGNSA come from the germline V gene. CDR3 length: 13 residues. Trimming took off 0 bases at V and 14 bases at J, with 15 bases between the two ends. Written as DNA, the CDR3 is TGTGCCAGCAGCTTAGCGCGGGCGGGGGCCGGGTATTTT. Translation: CASSLARAGAGYF.

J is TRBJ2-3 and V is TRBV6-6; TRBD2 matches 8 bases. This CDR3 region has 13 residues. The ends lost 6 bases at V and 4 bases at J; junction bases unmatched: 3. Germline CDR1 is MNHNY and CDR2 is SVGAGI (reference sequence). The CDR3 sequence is CASRAAGADTQYF. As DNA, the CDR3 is TGTGCCAGCAGGGCAGCGGGGGCAGATACGCAGTATTTT.

CDR3 region: CASRPGGNSYGYTF. The CDR3 nucleotides are TGTGCCAGCAGACCCGGCGGGAACTCCTATGGCTACACCTTC. The J gene is TRBJ1-2, the V gene TRBV6-2 or TRBV6-3; unclear D gene. Trimming took 6 bases from V and 4 from J, leaving 15 bases between them. Germline V lookup: CDR1 MNHEY, CDR2 SVGEGT. The CDR3 sequence is 14 residues long.

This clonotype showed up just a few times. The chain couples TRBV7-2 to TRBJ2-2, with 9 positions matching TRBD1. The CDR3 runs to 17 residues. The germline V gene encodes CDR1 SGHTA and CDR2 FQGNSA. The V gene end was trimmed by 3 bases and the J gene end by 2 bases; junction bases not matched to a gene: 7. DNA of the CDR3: TGTGCCAGCAGCTTTAGGCGGGACAGGGTAAACACCGGGGAGCTGTTTTTT. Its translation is CASSFRRDRVNTGELFF.

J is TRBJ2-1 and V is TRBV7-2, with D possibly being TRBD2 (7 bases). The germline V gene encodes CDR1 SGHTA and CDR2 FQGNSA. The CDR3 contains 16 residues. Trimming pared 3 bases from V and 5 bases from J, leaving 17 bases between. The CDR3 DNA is TGTGCCAGCAGCTTGAGTGCGGGGGCGGTTAACAATGAGCAGTTCTTC. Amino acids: CASSLSAGAVNNEQFF.

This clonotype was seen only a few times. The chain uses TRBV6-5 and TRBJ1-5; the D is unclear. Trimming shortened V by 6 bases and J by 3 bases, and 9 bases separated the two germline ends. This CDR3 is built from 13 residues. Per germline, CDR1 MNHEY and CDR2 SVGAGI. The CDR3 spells CASRWGLNQPQHF. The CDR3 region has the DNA TGTGCCAGCAGGTGGGGTCTCAATCAGCCCCAGCATTTT.

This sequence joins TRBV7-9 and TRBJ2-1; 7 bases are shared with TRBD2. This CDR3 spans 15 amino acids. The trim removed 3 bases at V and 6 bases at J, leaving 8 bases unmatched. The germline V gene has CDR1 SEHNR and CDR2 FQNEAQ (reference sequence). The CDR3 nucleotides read TGTGCCAGCAGCTTCACCCGGACTAGTGGCAATGAGCAGTTCTTC. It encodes CASSFTRTSGNEQFF.

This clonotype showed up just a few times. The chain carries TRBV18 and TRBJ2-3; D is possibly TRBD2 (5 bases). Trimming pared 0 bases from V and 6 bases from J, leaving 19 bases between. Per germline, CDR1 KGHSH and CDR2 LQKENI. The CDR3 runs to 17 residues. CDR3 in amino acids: CASSPPVRAPGSDTQYF. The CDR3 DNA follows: TGTGCCAGCTCACCACCGGTGCGGGCGCCTGGTTCGGATACGCAGTATTTT.